This TCR beta chain was sequenced in a study of blood T cell repertoires in COVID-19. This table comes from immunoSEQ multiplex PCR, and its TCRdb copy is limited to in-frame clones, with some not included. The sample carries approximately 250,000 clones, about nine tenths recorded once. CDR3 length equals 13 residues. Germline CDR1 reads MGHDK; CDR2 reads SYGVNS. V shed 3 bases and J shed 8 bases, with 13 bases lying between them. This clone was seen more than once but under ten times. J is TRBJ1-2 and V is TRBV25-1, with D maybe TRBD1 (5 bases). This receptor was identified in a middle-aged woman with acute COVID-19. The sequencing sample was made of PBMCs or T cells enriched from blood (not recorded which). The CDR3 coding sequence is TGTGCCAGCAGTGACAGGGCTGGATTCGGCTACACCTTC. It yields the protein CASSDRAGFGYTF.